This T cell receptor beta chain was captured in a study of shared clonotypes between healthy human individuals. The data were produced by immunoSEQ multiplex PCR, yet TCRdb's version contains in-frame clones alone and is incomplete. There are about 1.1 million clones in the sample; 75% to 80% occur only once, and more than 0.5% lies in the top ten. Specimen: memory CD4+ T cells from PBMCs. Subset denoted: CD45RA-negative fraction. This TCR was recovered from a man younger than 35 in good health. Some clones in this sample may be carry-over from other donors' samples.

CDR3 sequence: CASRGSRSTDTQYF. The CDR3 DNA follows: TGTGCCAGCAGGGGAAGTCGGAGCACAGATACGCAGTATTTT. The genes are TRBV6-5 and TRBJ2-3; D remains unclear. Deletions cut 6 bases from V and 0 bases from J, with 10 bases between. This CDR3 has 14 residues. Germline CDR1 reads MNHEY; CDR2 reads SVGAGI.